The sequence of this T cell receptor (beta chain) was determined in a study of Ad26.COV2.S vaccination and SARS-CoV-2 variants. The wider study: Enrolled in COV1001, the donor was in the Ad26.COV2.S trial arm, which received the vaccine.

Trimming left V 5 bases short and J 3 bases short, with 8 bases between. The CDR3 has 13 amino acids. From germline, CDR1 is LNHDA and CDR2 SQIVND (reference sequence). Stated treatment: some 19 received Ad26.COV2.S at low or high dose, single or two shots; about 5 received placebo; per-sample allocation not given. Specimens were obtained on day 63 following the first vaccine or placebo injection. Generated by immunoSEQ multiplex PCR, the TCRdb table keeps only in-frame clones and is missing some. The sample lists approximately 300,000 clones; around 84% were seen once. The material sequenced was peripheral blood, taken in a trial of Ad26.COV2.S vaccine versus placebo. The V and J genes are TRBV19 and TRBJ1-5; TRBD1 is a possible D gene (5 bases). This TCR was recovered from a person between 18 and 59 years old who received the Ad26.COV2.S COVID-19 vaccine or a placebo. CDR3 sequence: CASSWGLNQPQHF. CDR3 DNA: TGTGCCAGTAGTTGGGGACTCAATCAGCCCCAGCATTTT. The full variable domain, its missing parts supplied by reference TRBV19 and TRBJ1-5, is DGGITQSPKYLFRKEGQNVTLSCEQNLNHDAMYWYRQDPGQGLRLIYYSQIVNDFQKGDIAEGYSVSREKKESFPLTVTSAQKNPTAFYLCASSWGLNQPQHFGDGTRLSIL.